A single sample gave rise to the 11 T cell receptor beta chains below, sequenced in a study of blood T cell repertoires in COVID-19. Profiled with immunoSEQ multiplex PCR; TCRdb holds only in-frame clones, not every one. The table records more than 110,000 clones, just under 90% of them present only once. Sequences were obtained from peripheral blood. These TCRs come from a middle-aged woman with acute or convalescent COVID-19.

The chain links TRBV5-1 to TRBJ2-7; D remains unclear. The V and J ends lost 2 bases and 2 bases respectively, with 14 bases between them. This CDR3 contains 15 residues. The germline gives CDR1 SGHRS, CDR2 YFSETQ. Here the CDR3 reads CASSLSGGSAYEQYF. In nucleotides, the CDR3 is TGCGCCAGCAGCTTATCAGGTGGCAGTGCCTACGAGCAGTACTTC.

The chain is built from TRBV6-9 and TRBJ1-5; 8 bases fit TRBD1. In germline, CDR1 is MNHGY, CDR2 SVAAGI. The CDR3 extends over 14 amino acids. The trim removed 4 bases at V and 4 bases at J, leaving 3 bases unmatched. The CDR3 DNA sequence: TGTGCCAGCAGTTTAGGACAGGGTAATCAGCCCCAGCATTTT. The encoded protein is CASSLGQGNQPQHF.

To note about this clone: The sample holds other DNA sequences that translate to the same CDR3. The gene calls are TRBV7-2 and TRBJ2-7, with D unresolved. The CDR3 has 12 residues. From germline, CDR1 is SGHTA and CDR2 FQGNSA. V lost 4 bases, J lost 0 bases, and 4 bases lay in between. CDR3 coding DNA: TGTGCCAGCAGCTCTTCCTCCTACGAGCAGTACTTC. It is translated as CASSSSSYEQYF. Full variable domain (remainder filled in from reference TRBV7-2 and TRBJ2-7): GAGVSQSPSNKVTEKGKDVELRCDPISGHTALYWYRQSLGQGLEFLIYFQGNSAPDKSGLPSDRFSAERTGGSVSTLTIQRTQQEDSAVYLCASSSSSYEQYFGPGTRLTVT.

The V and J genes are TRBV6-2 or TRBV6-3 and TRBJ1-2, with 8 bases lining up with TRBD1. From germline, CDR1 is MNHEY and CDR2 SVGEGT. The length of the CDR3 is 13 residues. V shed 6 bases, J shed 10 bases, and the junction held 10 bases outside the gene matches. The CDR3 DNA follows: TGTGCCAGCAGCCCCGACAGGGGATCTACCTACACCTTC. This translates into CASSPDRGSTYTF.

V is TRBV19 and J is TRBJ1-3; D is uncertain. In germline, CDR1 is LNHDA, CDR2 SQIVND (reference sequence). The germline V and J ends were trimmed by 3 bases and 0 bases, with 6 bases remaining between them. There are 14 residues in the CDR3. The CDR3 DNA follows: TGTGCCAGTAGTATGCGGGGCTCTGGAAACACCATATATTTT. Translated: CASSMRGSGNTIYF. The whole variable domain, remainder taken from reference TRBV19 and TRBJ1-3, is DGGITQSPKYLFRKEGQNVTLSCEQNLNHDAMYWYRQDPGQGLRLIYYSQIVNDFQKGDIAEGYSVSREKKESFPLTVTSAQKNPTAFYLCASSMRGSGNTIYFGEGSWLTVV.

The gene calls are TRBV12-5 and TRBJ2-5; TRBD2 matches 8 bases. J was trimmed by 6 bases and V by 0 bases; bases with no gene match: 9. Germline values: CDR1 LGHNT, CDR2 FRNRAP. CDR3 length equals 16 residues. CDR3 residues: CASGLVPSGGVKTQYF. The DNA for the CDR3 is TGTGCTAGTGGTTTGGTCCCTTCGGGGGGGGTCAAGACCCAGTACTTC.

The chain carries TRBV5-4 and TRBJ1-1, with D unresolved. Germline CDR1 is SGHNT and CDR2 is YYREEE (reference sequence). V was pared by 4 bases and J by 4 bases, with 17 bases between. The CDR3 extends over 15 amino acids. CDR3 in amino acids: CASSPRGSTPTEAFF. In DNA form, the CDR3 reads TGTGCCAGCAGCCCCCGCGGGTCCACCCCCACTGAAGCTTTCTTT.

CDR3 residues: CSVDPQGTDTQYF. In DNA form, the CDR3 reads TGCAGCGTTGATCCCCAGGGGACAGATACGCAGTATTTT. The chain links TRBV29-1 to TRBJ2-3, with a possible D match to TRBD1 (6 bases). The CDR3 has 13 residues. Between the trimmed V and J ends, which lost 3 bases and 3 bases, there was a span of 10 bases. Germline loops: CDR1 SQVTM, CDR2 ANQGSEA.

This clone was recorded only once. The chain recombines TRBV4-3 with TRBJ1-2; 8 nucleotides agree with TRBD1. Looked up from germline, CDR1 is LGHNA and CDR2 is YSLEER. The V and J ends lost 0 bases and 5 bases, in that order; junction bases with no gene match: 5. The CDR3 covers 15 residues. The CDR3 loop is CASSQDPDRGYGYTF. CDR3 coding DNA: TGCGCCAGCAGCCAAGATCCAGACAGGGGTTATGGCTACACCTTC.

This chain joins TRBV15 and TRBJ2-7; 10 bases line up with TRBD2. Germline-derived CDR1 and CDR2 are LNHNV and YYDKDF (reference sequence). This CDR3 spans 15 amino acids. Germline trimming cut 6 bases from V and 3 bases from J; bases unmatched to any gene: 8. The CDR3 DNA reads as TGTGCCACCAGGGGGGGCCTAGCGGGGGACTACGAGCAGTACTTC. Translation gives CATRGGLAGDYEQYF.

The rearrangement uses TRBV19 and TRBJ1-4; 9 bases are a match to TRBD1. This CDR3 spans 17 amino acids. The trim removed 5 bases at V and 0 bases at J, leaving 7 bases unmatched. Germline V gene lookup returns CDR1 LNHDA and CDR2 SQIVND (reference sequence). DNA of the CDR3: TGTGCCAGTAGTTGGGGACAGGGCTATGCAACTAATGAAAAACTGTTTTTT. It yields the protein CASSWGQGYATNEKLFF.